These 3 T cell receptor beta chains share one sample of origin, sequenced in a study of blood T cell repertoires in COVID-19. Method: immunoSEQ multiplex PCR; TCRdb's copy keeps in-frame clones and lacks some. The sample carries about 230,000 clones, 80% to 85% recorded once. The sample taken for sequencing was peripheral blood. The receptors derive from a man between 45 and 60 years old with active or convalescent COVID-19.

J is TRBJ2-5 and V is TRBV4-1, with TRBD2 as a possible D gene (5 bases). V was cut by 0 bases and J by 0 bases, with 8 bases left in between. The CDR3 consists of 15 residues. Germline CDR1 is MGHRA and CDR2 is YSYEKL. DNA of the CDR3: TGCGCCAGCAGCCAAGAGGGTAGCGACCAAGAGACCCAGTACTTC. Protein: CASSQEGSDQETQYF.

The rearrangement uses TRBV6-6 and TRBJ1-4; 8 bases are shared with TRBD1. The CDR3 totals 14 residues. Germline V CDR1 and CDR2: MNHNY, SVGAGI (reference sequence). The ends lost 5 bases at V and 7 bases at J; junction bases unmatched: 6. CDR3 nucleotide sequence: TGTGCCAGCAGTGACCGGGACAGGTTTGAAAAACTGTTTTTT. Amino acid sequence: CASSDRDRFEKLFF.

In its sample, this clone was seen once. Additional DNA sequences in this sample encode the identical CDR3. J is TRBJ2-7 and V is TRBV4-2; 10 positions match TRBD1. The germline V gene has CDR1 LGHNA and CDR2 YNFKEQ. V lost 2 bases to trimming and J lost 3 bases; unmatched junction nucleotides: 1. This CDR3 region has 14 residues. The CDR3 loop reads CASSQRTGGYEQYF. The DNA for the CDR3 is TGTGCCAGCAGCCAACGGACAGGGGGCTACGAGCAGTACTTC.